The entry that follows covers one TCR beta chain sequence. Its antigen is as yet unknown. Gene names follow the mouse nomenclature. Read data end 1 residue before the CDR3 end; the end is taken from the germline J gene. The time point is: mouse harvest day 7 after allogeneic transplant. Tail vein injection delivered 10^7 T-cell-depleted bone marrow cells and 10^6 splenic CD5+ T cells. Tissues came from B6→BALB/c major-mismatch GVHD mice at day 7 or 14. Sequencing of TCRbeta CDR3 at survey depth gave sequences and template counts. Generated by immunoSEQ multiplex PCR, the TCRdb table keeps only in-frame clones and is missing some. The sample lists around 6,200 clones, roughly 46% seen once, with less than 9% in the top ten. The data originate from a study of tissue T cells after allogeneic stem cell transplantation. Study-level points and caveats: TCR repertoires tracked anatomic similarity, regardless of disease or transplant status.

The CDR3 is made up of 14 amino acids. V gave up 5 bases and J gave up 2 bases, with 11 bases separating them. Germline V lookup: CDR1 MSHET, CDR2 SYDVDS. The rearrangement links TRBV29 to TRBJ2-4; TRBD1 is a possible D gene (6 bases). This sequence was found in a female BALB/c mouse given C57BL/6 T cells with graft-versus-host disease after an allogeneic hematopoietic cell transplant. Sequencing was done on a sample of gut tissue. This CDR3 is CASSPGTIQNTLYF. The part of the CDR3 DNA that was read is TGTGCTAGCAGTCCCGGGACAATTCAAAACACCTTGTAC. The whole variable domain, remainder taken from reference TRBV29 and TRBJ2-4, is DMKVTQMPRYLIKRMGENVLLECGQDMSHETMYWYRQDPGLGLQLIYISYDVDSNSEGDIPKGYRVSRKKREHFSLILDSAKTNQTSVYFCASSPGTIQNTLYFGAGTRLSVL.